This TCR beta chain was sequenced in a study of cytomegalovirus exposure and HLA in healthy donors. Study findings and constraints: Usually a TCR sequence was rare, but some public TCRs were found in many donors.

As for this clone: The antigen remains unidentified.

Here immunoSEQ multiplex PCR was the method, and the copy in TCRdb shows in-frame clones only, minus some. The repertoire holds approximately 300,000 clones, with 80% to 90% as singletons. CDR1 and CDR2 (germline): LGHNA, YSLEER. The junction had 12 bases not matched to a gene; V was cut back by 0 bases and J by 2 bases. This CDR3 has 19 amino acids. The sequence derives from a young woman in good health and CMV-seronegative. The V call is TRBV4-3, the J call TRBJ2-7; 11 bases map to TRBD1. The sample consisted of PBMCs. The CDR3, as DNA: TGCGCCAGCAGCCAAGATCGATCCGGTGGGACAGGGGGAACCTACGAGCAGTACTTC. It specifies CASSQDRSGGTGGTYEQYF.